This T cell receptor beta chain was sequenced for a study of control samples from healthy donors and cancer patients (dated by TCRdb to 2020 to 2022). Preparation of the library involved the immunoSEQ multiplex PCR assay. Held by TCRdb, this immuneACCESS table contains in-frame sequences only and omits some clones. Under half of the omission traces to an unresolved V gene where checked; the cause of the rest is unknown. The sample's table lists a count of about 190,000 clones. More than 2% of the sample is in the top ten clones. Taken from the germline V gene, the CDR1 and CDR2 loops are SGDLS and YYNGEE. Taken from cysteine to phenylalanine, the CDR3 has 17 residues. Only the CDR3 part of the read is kept: 51 bases, read in frame from the first base. After removal of 1 base from V and 9 bases from J, the junction retains 14 bases not matched to a gene. In the case of this clone: What this receptor recognizes is not known.

The chain joins TRBV9 to TRBJ2-1, and TRBD1 aligns with 9 junction nucleotides. The sample was blood. The TCR comes from a woman aged 25 to 39 in good health. The DNA is as follows: TGTGCCAGCAGCGTAAGGGGAACCGGGACAGGGAAGGGTGAGCAGTTCTTC. Its translation is CASSVRGTGTGKGEQFF.